This TCR beta chain was identified during a study of T-cell memory formation after mild COVID-19. Study outcomes and limitations: CD4+ contracting clones lay mainly in CM and EM, CD8+ ones in EMRA.

With respect to this clonotype: The antigen remains undetermined.

TCRdb re-called the 5' RACE reads with MiXCR, one entry per CDR3 protein. The sample gives under 550,000 distinct CDR3 sequences, 18% of which show up once; over 9% is in the top ten. Sequencing was performed on PBMCs or a T cell subset sorted from them (not recorded which). The sequence came from an adult woman who had mild COVID-19 (a few samples of this study predate the infection). Cell type and time point are not known.

The CDR3 reads CASERGVIKNTEAFF. CDR3 sequence (DNA): TGTGCCAGCGAAAGGGGGGTCATAAAGAACACTGAAGCTTTCTTT. The V gene is TRBV2, the J gene TRBJ1-1, with D perhaps matching TRBD1 (6 bases). With 8 bases removed from V and 1 base from J, the gap between germline ends came to 17 bases. Looked up from germline, CDR1 is SNHLY and CDR2 is FYNNEI. The CDR3 totals 15 residues.